This T cell receptor (beta chain) emerged from a study of OX40 agonist ivuxolimab in advanced cancers. Concerning this clone: As yet, its antigen is unknown.

V lost 8 bases and J 8 bases, leaving 21 bases between the germline ends. Per germline, CDR1 MNHEY and CDR2 SMNVEV (reference sequence). The CDR3 has 15 amino acids. TCRdb's table, derived via immunoSEQ multiplex PCR, lists solely in-frame clones and lacks some. The table records just under 75,000 clones, roughly 90% of them present only once. Study-wide points: In the 0.1-3.0 mg/kg groups, partial responders showed among the lowest expansion.

The receptor comes from an adult with an advanced solid tumor such as melanoma, head and neck, liver or kidney cancer. The specimen comprised CD4+ or CD8+ T cells sorted from blood, sampled in a trial of the OX40 agonist ivuxolimab. The rearrangement links TRBV27 to TRBJ1-4; weak D call: TRBD1 (6 bases). As DNA, the CDR3 is TGTGCCAGCTCACCCACCCAGCAGGGGCGCGAAAAACTGTTTTTT. This encodes CASSPTQQGREKLFF.